This TCR beta chain came from a study of shared clonotypes between healthy human individuals. Study overall: Aged 18 to 49, the donors were a couple of women and three men.

The protocol was immunoSEQ multiplex PCR, while the TCRdb copy is restricted to in-frame clones and leaves out a portion. The sample contains some 2.1 million clones, 95% of which appear only once. CDR1 is SGHNT and CDR2 is YENEEA in the germline V gene. CDR3 length: 17 amino acids. V lost 7 bases to trimming and J lost 0 bases, with 21 bases between them. This clone was detected only once. Sequenced material: naive CD4+ T cells sorted from blood. The subset denotes: CD45RA+ positively selected. J is TRBJ1-1 and V is TRBV11-3, with TRBD1 as a possible D gene (6 bases). The sequence was obtained from a man younger than 30 in good health. DNA of the CDR3: TGTGCCAGCAAGAGCTCCGGACAGTTTAACTTGAACACTGAAGCTTTCTTT. This encodes CASKSSGQFNLNTEAFF.